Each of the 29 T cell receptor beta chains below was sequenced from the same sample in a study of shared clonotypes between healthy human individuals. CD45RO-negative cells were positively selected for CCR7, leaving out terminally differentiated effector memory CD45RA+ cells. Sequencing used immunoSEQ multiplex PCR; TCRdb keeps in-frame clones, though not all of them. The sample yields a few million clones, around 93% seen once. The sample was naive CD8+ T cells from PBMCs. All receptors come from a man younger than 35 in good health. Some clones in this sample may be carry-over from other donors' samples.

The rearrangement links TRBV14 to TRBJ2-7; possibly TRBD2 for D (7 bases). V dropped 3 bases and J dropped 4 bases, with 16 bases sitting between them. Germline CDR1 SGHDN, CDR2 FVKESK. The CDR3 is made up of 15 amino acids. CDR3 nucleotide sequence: TGTGCCAGCAGCCATACGGGGGGCTGGGGGTACGAGCAGTACTTC. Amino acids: CASSHTGGWGYEQYF.

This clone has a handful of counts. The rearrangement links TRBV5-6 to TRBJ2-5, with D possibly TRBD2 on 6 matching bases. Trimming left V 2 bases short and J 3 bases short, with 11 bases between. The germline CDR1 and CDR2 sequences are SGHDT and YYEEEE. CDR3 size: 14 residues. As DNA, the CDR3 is TGTGCCAGCAGCTTCGAAACGGGAGAAGAGACCCAGTACTTC. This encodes CASSFETGEETQYF.

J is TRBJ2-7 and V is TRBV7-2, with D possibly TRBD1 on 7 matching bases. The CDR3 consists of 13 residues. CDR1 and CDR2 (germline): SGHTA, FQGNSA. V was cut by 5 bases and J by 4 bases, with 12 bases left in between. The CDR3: CASSGGTAYEQYF. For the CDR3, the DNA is TGTGCCAGCAGCGGCGGGACAGCATACGAGCAGTACTTC.

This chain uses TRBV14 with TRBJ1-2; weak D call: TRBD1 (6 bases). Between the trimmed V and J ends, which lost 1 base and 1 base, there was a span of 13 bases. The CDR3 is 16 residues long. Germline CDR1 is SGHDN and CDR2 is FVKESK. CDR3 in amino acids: CASSQGAGQLNYGYTF. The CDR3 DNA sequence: TGTGCCAGCAGCCAAGGGGCTGGACAGCTTAACTATGGCTACACCTTC.

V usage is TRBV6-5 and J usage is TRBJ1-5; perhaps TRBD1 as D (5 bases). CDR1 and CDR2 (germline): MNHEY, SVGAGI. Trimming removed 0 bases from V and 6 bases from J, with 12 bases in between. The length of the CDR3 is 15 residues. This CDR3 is CASSYSVTGSQPQHF. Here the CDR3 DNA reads TGTGCCAGCAGTTACTCGGTCACAGGAAGTCAGCCCCAGCATTTT.

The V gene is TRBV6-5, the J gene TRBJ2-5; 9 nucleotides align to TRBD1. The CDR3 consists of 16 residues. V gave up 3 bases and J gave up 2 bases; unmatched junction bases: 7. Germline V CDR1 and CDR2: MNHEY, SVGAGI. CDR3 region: CASSYFGTGIQETQYF. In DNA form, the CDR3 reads TGTGCCAGCAGTTATTTTGGGACAGGGATTCAAGAGACCCAGTACTTC.

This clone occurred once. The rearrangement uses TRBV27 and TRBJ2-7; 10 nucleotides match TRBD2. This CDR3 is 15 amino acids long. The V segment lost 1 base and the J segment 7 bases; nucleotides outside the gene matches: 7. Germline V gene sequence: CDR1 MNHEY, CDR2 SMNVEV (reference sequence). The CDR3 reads CASSLYASGSGEQYF. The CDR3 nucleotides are TGTGCCAGCAGTTTATATGCTAGCGGGAGTGGGGAGCAGTACTTC.

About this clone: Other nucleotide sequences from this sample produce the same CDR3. The chain's CDR3 is CASSLWGELFF. The DNA for the CDR3 is TGTGCCAGCAGTTTGTGGGGGGAGCTGTTTTTT. The chain uses TRBV27 and TRBJ2-2; D ambiguous. CDR1 MNHEY and CDR2 SMNVEV come from the germline V gene (reference sequence). Trimming stripped 3 bases from V and 8 bases from J, with 4 bases between. This CDR3 contains 11 residues.

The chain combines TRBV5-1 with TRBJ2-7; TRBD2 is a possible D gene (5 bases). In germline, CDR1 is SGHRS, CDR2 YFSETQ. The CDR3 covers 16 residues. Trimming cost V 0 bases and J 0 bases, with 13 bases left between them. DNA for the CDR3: TGCGCCAGCAGCTTGGACACGGGGTACCGCTCCTACGAGCAGTACTTC. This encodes CASSLDTGYRSYEQYF.

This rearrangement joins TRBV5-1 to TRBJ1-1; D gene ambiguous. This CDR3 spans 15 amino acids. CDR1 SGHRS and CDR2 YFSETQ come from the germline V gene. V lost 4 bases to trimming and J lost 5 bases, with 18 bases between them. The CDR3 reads CASSPITGSETEAFF. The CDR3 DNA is TGCGCCAGCAGCCCGATAACGGGTAGTGAGACTGAAGCTTTCTTT.

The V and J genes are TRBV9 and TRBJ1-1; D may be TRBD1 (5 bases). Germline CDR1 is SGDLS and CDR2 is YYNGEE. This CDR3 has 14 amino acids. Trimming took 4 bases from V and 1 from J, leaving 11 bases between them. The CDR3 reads CASSSGASNTEAFF. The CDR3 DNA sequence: TGTGCCAGCAGCTCCGGGGCCTCGAACACTGAAGCTTTCTTT.

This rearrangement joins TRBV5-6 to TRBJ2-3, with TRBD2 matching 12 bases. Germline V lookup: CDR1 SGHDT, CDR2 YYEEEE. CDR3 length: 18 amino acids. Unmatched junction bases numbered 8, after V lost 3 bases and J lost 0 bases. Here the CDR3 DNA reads TGTGCCAGCAGCTGGGACACCGGACTAGCGGGAAGCACAGATACGCAGTATTTT. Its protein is CASSWDTGLAGSTDTQYF.

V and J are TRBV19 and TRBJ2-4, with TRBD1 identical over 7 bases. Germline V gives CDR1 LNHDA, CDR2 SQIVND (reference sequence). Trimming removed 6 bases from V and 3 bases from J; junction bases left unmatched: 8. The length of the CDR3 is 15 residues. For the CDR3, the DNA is TGTGCCAGTAGCTTCCCGGGACAGAACAAAAACATTCAGTACTTC. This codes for CASSFPGQNKNIQYF. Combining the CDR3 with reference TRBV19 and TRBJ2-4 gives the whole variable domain DGGITQSPKYLFRKEGQNVTLSCEQNLNHDAMYWYRQDPGQGLRLIYYSQIVNDFQKGDIAEGYSVSREKKESFPLTVTSAQKNPTAFYLCASSFPGQNKNIQYFGAGTRLSVL.

CDR3 protein: CASSLDPARSSYEQYF. CDR3 DNA: TGTGCCAGCAGCTTAGATCCAGCGCGGTCCTCCTACGAGCAGTACTTC. The J gene is TRBJ2-7, the V gene TRBV7-2; D not resolved. The CDR3 totals 16 residues. V lost 1 base and J lost 0, with 13 bases in between. Germline V gives CDR1 SGHTA, CDR2 FQGNSA. The whole variable domain, remainder taken from reference TRBV7-2 and TRBJ2-7, is GAGVSQSPSNKVTEKGKDVELRCDPISGHTALYWYRQSLGQGLEFLIYFQGNSAPDKSGLPSDRFSAERTGGSVSTLTIQRTQQEDSAVYLCASSLDPARSSYEQYFGPGTRLTVT.

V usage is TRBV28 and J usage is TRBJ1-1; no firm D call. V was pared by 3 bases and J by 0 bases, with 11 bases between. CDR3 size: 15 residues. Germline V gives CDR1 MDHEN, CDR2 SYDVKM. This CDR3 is CASSFDGNMNTEAFF. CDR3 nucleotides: TGTGCCAGCAGTTTCGACGGCAACATGAACACTGAAGCTTTCTTT.

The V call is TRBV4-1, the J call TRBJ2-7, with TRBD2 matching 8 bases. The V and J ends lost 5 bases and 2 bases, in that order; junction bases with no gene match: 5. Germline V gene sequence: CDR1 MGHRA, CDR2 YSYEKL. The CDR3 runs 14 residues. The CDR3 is CASSEAGGTYEQYF. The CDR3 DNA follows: TGCGCCAGCAGCGAGGCGGGGGGAACCTACGAGCAGTACTTC.

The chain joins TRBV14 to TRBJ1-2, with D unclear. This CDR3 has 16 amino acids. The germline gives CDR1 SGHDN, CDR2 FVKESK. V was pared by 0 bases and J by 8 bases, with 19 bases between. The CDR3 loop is CASSQESSTAVEGYTF. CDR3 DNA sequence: TGTGCCAGCAGCCAAGAGTCCTCTACTGCTGTGGAAGGCTACACCTTC.

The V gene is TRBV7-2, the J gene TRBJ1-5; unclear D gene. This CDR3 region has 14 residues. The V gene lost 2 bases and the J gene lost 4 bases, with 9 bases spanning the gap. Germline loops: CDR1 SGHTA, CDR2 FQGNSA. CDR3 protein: CASSLSRINQPQHF. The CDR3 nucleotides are TGTGCCAGCAGCTTATCGCGGATTAATCAGCCCCAGCATTTT.

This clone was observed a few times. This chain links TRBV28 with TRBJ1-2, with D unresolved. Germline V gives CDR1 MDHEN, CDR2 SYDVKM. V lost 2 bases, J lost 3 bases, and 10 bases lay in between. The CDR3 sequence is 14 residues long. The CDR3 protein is CASSLSRGYYGYTF. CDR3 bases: TGTGCCAGCAGTTTAAGTCGAGGGTACTATGGCTACACCTTC.

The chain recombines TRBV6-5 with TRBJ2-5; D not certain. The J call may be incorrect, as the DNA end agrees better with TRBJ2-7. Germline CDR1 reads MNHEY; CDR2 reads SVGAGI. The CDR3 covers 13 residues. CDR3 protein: CASSYRVSYEQYF. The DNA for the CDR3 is TGTGCCAGCAGTTATAGGGTCTCCTACGAGCAGTACTTC.

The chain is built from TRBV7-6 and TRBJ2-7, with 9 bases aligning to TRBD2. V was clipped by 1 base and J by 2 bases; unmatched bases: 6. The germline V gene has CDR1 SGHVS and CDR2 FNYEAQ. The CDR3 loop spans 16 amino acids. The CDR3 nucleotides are TGTGCCAGCAGCTTAGAAGCTAGCGGGGCCCCCTACGAGCAGTACTTC. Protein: CASSLEASGAPYEQYF.

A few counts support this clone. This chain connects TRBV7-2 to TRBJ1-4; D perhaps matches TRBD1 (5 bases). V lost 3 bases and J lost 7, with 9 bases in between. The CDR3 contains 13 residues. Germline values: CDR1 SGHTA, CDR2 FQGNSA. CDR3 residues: CASSLGRGEKLFF. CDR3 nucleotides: TGTGCCAGCAGCTTGGGGCGGGGTGAAAAACTGTTTTTT.

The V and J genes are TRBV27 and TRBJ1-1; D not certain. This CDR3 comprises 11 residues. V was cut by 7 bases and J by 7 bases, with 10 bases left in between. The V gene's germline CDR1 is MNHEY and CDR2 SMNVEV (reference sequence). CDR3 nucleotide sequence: TGTGCCAGCATACTCGGGATTGAAGCTTTCTTT. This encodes CASILGIEAFF.

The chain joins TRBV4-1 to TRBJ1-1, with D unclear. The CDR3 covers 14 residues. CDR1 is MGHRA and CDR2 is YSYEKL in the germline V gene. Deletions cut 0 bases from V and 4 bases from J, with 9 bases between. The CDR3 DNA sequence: TGCGCCAGCAGCCAAGATAAGGTAGCCACTGAAGCTTTCTTT. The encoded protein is CASSQDKVATEAFF.

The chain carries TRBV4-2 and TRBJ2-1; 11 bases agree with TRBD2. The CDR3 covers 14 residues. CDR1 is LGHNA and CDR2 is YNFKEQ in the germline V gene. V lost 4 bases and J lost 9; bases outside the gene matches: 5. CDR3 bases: TGTGCCAGCAGCCCCGCAGGACTAGCGGGTGAGCAGTTCTTC. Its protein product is CASSPAGLAGEQFF.

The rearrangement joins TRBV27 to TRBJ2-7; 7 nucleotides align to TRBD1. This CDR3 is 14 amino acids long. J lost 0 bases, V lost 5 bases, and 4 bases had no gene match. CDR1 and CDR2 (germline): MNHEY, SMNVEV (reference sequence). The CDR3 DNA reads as TGTGCCAGCAGTACAGGGGAGAGCTCCTACGAGCAGTACTTC. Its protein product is CASSTGESSYEQYF.

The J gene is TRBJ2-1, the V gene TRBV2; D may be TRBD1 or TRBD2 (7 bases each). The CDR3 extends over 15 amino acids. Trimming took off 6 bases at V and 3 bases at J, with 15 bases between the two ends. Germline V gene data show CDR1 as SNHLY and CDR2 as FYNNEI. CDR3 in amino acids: CASRGSGGGYNEQFF. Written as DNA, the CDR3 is TGTGCCAGCAGAGGTTCAGGGGGGGGCTACAATGAGCAGTTCTTC.

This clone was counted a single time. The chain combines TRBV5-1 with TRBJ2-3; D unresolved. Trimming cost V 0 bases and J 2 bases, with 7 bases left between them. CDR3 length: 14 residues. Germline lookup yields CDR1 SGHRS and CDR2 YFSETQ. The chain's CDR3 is CASSLVSATDTQYF. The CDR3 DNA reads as TGCGCCAGCAGCTTGGTCTCTGCCACAGATACGCAGTATTTT.

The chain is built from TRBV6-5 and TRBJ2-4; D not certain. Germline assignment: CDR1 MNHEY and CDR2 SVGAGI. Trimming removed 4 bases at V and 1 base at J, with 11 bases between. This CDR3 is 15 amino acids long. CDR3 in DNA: TGTGCCAGCAGTTCATCCATACGTGCCAAAAACATTCAGTACTTC. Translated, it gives CASSSSIRAKNIQYF.